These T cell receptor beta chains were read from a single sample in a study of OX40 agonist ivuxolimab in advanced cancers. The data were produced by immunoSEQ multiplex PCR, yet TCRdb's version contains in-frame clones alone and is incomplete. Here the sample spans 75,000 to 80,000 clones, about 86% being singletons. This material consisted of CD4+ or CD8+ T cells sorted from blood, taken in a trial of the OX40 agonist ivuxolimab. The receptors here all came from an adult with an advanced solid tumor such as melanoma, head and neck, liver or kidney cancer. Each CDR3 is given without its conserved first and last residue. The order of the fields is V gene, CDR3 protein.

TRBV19,ASSIGGLAGYEQY
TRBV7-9,ASSYPSGGAYEQY
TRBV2,ATPQGRGLAYNEQF
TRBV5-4,ASSLWQGGRADTQY
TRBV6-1,ASSATRTEQY
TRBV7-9,ASSFSLQETQY
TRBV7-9,ASSGPGGLEAF
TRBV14,ASSPGTGNTEAF
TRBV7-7,ASSLAPSGRETQY
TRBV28,ASSLPGAGEQY
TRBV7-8,ASSLGQVKGVANQPQH
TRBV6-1,ASSGGTVNEKLF
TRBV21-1,ASSKGDRTSGSMNEQF
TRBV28,ASSRTGGDGYT
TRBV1,TSSQGEGLHYGYT
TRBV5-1,ASSFDREGLKTQY
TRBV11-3,ASSLGLTDTQY
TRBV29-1,STWGGRAGSSYEQY
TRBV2,ASSEGTSLSEQY
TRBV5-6,ASSQTISGDTIY
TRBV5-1,ASSLSGTVNSPLH
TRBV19,ASSSDSDQPQH
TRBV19,ASSIEPRNYGYT
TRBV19,ASSIERGVSTDEQF
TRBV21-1,ASSKAEASGGAYNEQF
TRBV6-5,ASSDRHTEAF
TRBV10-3,AISERAPKFYGYT
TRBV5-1,ASSLSAGTSVYEQY
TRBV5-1,ASRESVGRERYEQY
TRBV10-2,ASSESWDSNQPQH
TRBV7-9,ASSQIERGYGYT
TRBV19,ASSMDSSRGYSNQPQH
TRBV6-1,ASSEVLPF
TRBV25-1,ASSGTLGANEKLF
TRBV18,ASSPNHQETQY
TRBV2,ASSADRLGGQY
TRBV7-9,ASSLTVGDFGYT
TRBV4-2,ASSQDRTASGANVLT
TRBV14,ASSQSQIEQY
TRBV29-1,SVRLAGAGELF
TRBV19,ASSKRSSYTEAF
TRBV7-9,ASSPRLATGGGGELF